The 16 T cell receptor beta chains presented below share a single source sample, sequenced in a study of regulatory T cells in long-lasting Graves disease. The time point here: persistent/refractory GD, antithyroid drugs over 5 years with positive TRAb. RNA isolated from PBMCs was used to make the TCR library. Arm-PCR of CDR3 regions with iRepertoire HTBI primers generated TCR beta libraries. In TCRdb, the multiplex PCR reads were re-called with MiXCR into one record per CDR3 protein. The sample consists of 300,000 to 400,000 distinct CDR3 sequences, roughly a fifth of them appearing once. The input for sequencing was peripheral blood mononuclear cells (PBMCs), taken when the disease was refractory, from a patient treated with antithyroid drugs. All receptors come from a female donor with Graves disease.

This clonotype has only a few counts. The chain uses TRBV3-1 and TRBJ1-4, with D possibly being TRBD1 (5 bases). In germline, CDR1 is LGHDT, CDR2 YNNKEL (reference sequence). V was clipped by 7 bases and J by 5 bases, with 17 bases between them. The CDR3 runs 15 residues. DNA for the CDR3: TGTGCCAGCAAGGCGTTCTGGGGGTCAAATGAAAAACTGTTTTTT. Residues: CASKAFWGSNEKLFF.

V is TRBV5-1 and J is TRBJ2-5; D possibly corresponds to TRBD2 (5 bases). V was cut by 1 base and J by 5 bases, with 18 bases left in between. The CDR3 covers 16 residues. Germline V gene sequence: CDR1 SGHRS, CDR2 YFSETQ. The DNA of the CDR3 is TGCGCCAGCAGCTTGCTAGCAGGCGGCTCCGGGGAGACCCAGTACTTC. Protein product: CASSLLAGGSGETQYF. The complete variable domain, with remaining parts taken from reference TRBV5-1 and TRBJ2-5, reads KAGVTQTPRYLIKTRGQQVTLSCSPISGHRSVSWYQQTPGQGLQFLFEYFSETQRNKGNFPGRFSGRQFSNSRSEMNVSTLELGDSALYLCASSLLAGGSGETQYFGPGTRLLVL.

The rearrangement uses TRBV20-1 and TRBJ1-6; TRBD1 is a possible D gene (6 bases). Germline-derived CDR1 and CDR2 are DFQATT and SNEGSKA (reference sequence). Trimming left V 4 bases short and J 5 bases short, with 12 bases between. CDR3 size: 14 residues. CDR3 in amino acids: CSAKRTADNSPLHF. The CDR3 bases are TGCAGTGCTAAACGGACAGCAGATAATTCACCCCTCCACTTT.

This clonotype has at least ten counts. CDR3 DNA sequence: TGTGCCAGCAGCCCCGGGCCAGGGGCTAACTATGGCTACACCTTC. Translating it yields CASSPGPGANYGYTF. The chain combines TRBV27 with TRBJ1-2; D possibly corresponds to TRBD1 (6 bases). The CDR3 totals 15 residues. V lost 6 bases to trimming and J lost 0 bases, with 14 bases between them. Germline assignment: CDR1 MNHEY and CDR2 SMNVEV (reference sequence).

This clonotype has a handful of counts. This chain connects TRBV20-1 to TRBJ2-4; D is unresolved. Germline V gene lookup returns CDR1 DFQATT and CDR2 SNEGSKA (reference sequence). V lost 5 bases, J lost 3 bases, and 14 bases lay in between. The length of the CDR3 is 14 residues. This CDR3 reads CSAPPRVGKNIQYF. CDR3 DNA sequence: TGCAGTGCTCCACCTCGGGTGGGCAAAAACATTCAGTACTTC.

This clonotype has just a few counts. The chain links TRBV20-1 to TRBJ2-7, with TRBD2 as a possible D gene (6 bases). The germline CDR1 and CDR2 sequences are DFQATT and SNEGSKA (reference sequence). The V gene lost 1 base and the J gene lost 0 bases, with 13 bases spanning the gap. The CDR3 extends over 15 amino acids. CDR3 DNA: TGCAGTGCTAGAGGGGGGGTGGAAAGCTCCTACGAGCAGTACTTC. Residues: CSARGGVESSYEQYF.

This clonotype appeared a few times. V gene TRBV5-6 combines with J gene TRBJ1-1; 7 bases map to TRBD1. In germline, CDR1 is SGHDT, CDR2 YYEEEE. V shed 5 bases and J 1 base; nucleotides not matched to a gene: 8. This CDR3 has 15 residues. The CDR3 DNA reads TGTGCCAGCAGTTCGTATAACAGGGGGAACACTGAAGCTTTCTTT. Protein product: CASSSYNRGNTEAFF.

The gene calls are TRBV5-8 and TRBJ2-1; 8 positions match TRBD2. The CDR3 extends over 15 amino acids. V shed 4 bases, J shed 8 bases, and the junction held 11 bases outside the gene matches. In germline, CDR1 is SGHTS, CDR2 YDEGEE. This CDR3 is CASSIGTRRADEQFF. CDR3 nucleotides: TGTGCCAGCAGCATTGGGACTAGACGTGCTGATGAGCAGTTCTTC.

In its sample, this clonotype was seen many times. CDR3 loop: CSARDPKTGSYEQYF. The CDR3 nucleotides read TGCAGTGCTAGAGATCCCAAGACAGGCTCCTACGAGCAGTACTTC. The V gene is TRBV20-1, the J gene TRBJ2-7; TRBD1 might be the D (6 bases). V was cut by 0 bases and J by 0 bases, with 12 bases left in between. The CDR3 is 15 amino acids. The V gene's germline CDR1 is DFQATT and CDR2 SNEGSKA (reference sequence).

The V gene is TRBV7-9, the J gene TRBJ1-1; D is unclear. The CDR3 covers 16 residues. V lost 2 bases, J lost 4 bases, and 17 bases lay in between. Germline-derived CDR1 and CDR2 are SEHNR and FQNEAQ (reference sequence). DNA for the CDR3: TGTGCCAGCAGCTTAAGTATGGGAAATCAAGGCACTGAAGCTTTCTTT. Translating gives CASSLSMGNQGTEAFF.

In its sample, this clonotype was seen many times. The V call is TRBV12-3 or TRBV12-4, the J call TRBJ1-3; TRBD1 matches at 7 bases. This CDR3 has 16 amino acids. V dropped 6 bases and J dropped 0; count of bases not matched to a gene: 8. The CDR3 bases are TGTGCCAGCAGCCCGGGACAGTTTGGCTCTGGAAACACCATATATTTT. Its translation: CASSPGQFGSGNTIYF.

About this clonotype itself: This may be a read error, as it is one base from a much larger clone. J is TRBJ1-4 and V is TRBV20-1; 7 bases agree with TRBD1. Per the germline V gene, CDR1 is DFQATT and CDR2 is SNEGSKA (reference sequence). The CDR3 has 13 residues. V trimming: 6 bases; J trimming: 7 bases; junction bases outside the gene matches: 8. In nucleotides, the CDR3 is TGCAGTGCAGGGGGCAGGGAAAGTGAAAAACTGTTTTTT. Its translation: CSAGGRESEKLFF.

This clonotype was seen at least ten times. This chain links TRBV12-3 or TRBV12-4 with TRBJ1-2; D not resolved. V was trimmed by 4 bases and J by 2 bases, leaving 11 bases between them. The CDR3 contains 14 residues. The CDR3 region has the DNA TGTGCCAGCAGTTCCCTCGGAGTAAACTATGGCTACACCTTC. Translated, it gives CASSSLGVNYGYTF.

This chain joins TRBV19 and TRBJ1-2, with D possibly matching TRBD1 (5 bases). This CDR3 spans 15 amino acids. The germline V and J ends were trimmed by 7 bases and 0 bases, with 15 bases remaining between them. CDR1 is LNHDA and CDR2 is SQIVND in the germline V gene (reference sequence). Written as DNA, the CDR3 is TGTGCCAGTACTTCAGGGAGCCGGTCTAACTATGGCTACACCTTC. Protein sequence: CASTSGSRSNYGYTF.

This clonotype showed up many times. The chain is built from TRBV6-2 or TRBV6-3 and TRBJ2-7; 7 nucleotides match TRBD1. In germline, CDR1 is MNHEY, CDR2 SVGEGT. The V segment lost 2 bases and the J segment 6 bases; nucleotides outside the gene matches: 4. The CDR3 is 13 residues long. CDR3 loop: CASSYRTGGEQYF. CDR3 nucleotide sequence: TGTGCCAGCAGTTACCGGACAGGAGGCGAGCAGTACTTC.

This clonotype was seen a few times. V is TRBV5-6 and J is TRBJ2-5; 8 nucleotides align to TRBD1. V lost 6 bases and J lost 7; bases outside the gene matches: 8. CDR1 and CDR2 from the germline V gene are SGHDT and YYEEEE. This CDR3 comprises 13 residues. In DNA, the CDR3 is TGTGCCAGCACCATGACAGGGGCGGGGACCCAGTACTTC. It codes for CASTMTGAGTQYF.